Listed here is a single T cell receptor beta chain. What it binds is not known. Donors sampled were nominally healthy, though unrecorded immune exposures were likely. PCR was performed using 60 Vbeta and 13 Jbeta primers. Profiled with immunoSEQ multiplex PCR; TCRdb holds only in-frame clones, not every one. The sample includes about 160,000 clones, under 75% of them seen just once. Germline V gene lookup returns CDR1 SEHNR and CDR2 FQNEAQ (reference sequence). This CDR3 contains 13 residues. The V and J ends lost 5 bases and 4 bases, in that order; junction bases with no gene match: 3. The data were obtained in a study of cytomegalovirus exposure and HLA in healthy donors. Study-wide background: As released early, the data held 70 million to 100 million unique TCRs from HLA-typed donors. Study-level findings and limits: Reported results showed that the classifier diagnosed cytomegalovirus status with high specificity and sensitivity. Most TCR sequences were seen very rarely across donors, but some public TCRs occurred in many.

This receptor was taken from a woman in her sixties or seventies in good health and CMV-seropositive. Sequencing used PBMCs. This chain joins TRBV7-9 and TRBJ1-2, with 8 bases lining up with TRBD1. The CDR3 spells CASSAGQAYGYTF. Written as DNA, the CDR3 is TGTGCCAGCAGCGCGGGACAGGCCTATGGCTACACCTTC.